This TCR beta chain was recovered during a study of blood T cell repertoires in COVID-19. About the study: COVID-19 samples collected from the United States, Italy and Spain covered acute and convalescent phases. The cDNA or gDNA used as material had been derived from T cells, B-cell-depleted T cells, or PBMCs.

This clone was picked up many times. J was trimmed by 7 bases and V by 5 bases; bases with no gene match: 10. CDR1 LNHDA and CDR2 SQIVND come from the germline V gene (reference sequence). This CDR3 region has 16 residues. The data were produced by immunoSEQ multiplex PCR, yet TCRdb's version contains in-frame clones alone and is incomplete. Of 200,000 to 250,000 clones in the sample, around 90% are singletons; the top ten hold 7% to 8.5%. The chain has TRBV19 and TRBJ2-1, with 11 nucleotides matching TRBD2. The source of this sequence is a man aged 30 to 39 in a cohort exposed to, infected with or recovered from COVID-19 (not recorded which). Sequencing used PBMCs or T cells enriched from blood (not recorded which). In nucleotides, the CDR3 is TGTGCCAGTAGTCAAGCTCTAGCGGGAGGCCGGAATGAGCAGTTCTTC. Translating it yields CASSQALAGGRNEQFF. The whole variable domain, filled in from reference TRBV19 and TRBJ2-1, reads DGGITQSPKYLFRKEGQNVTLSCEQNLNHDAMYWYRQDPGQGLRLIYYSQIVNDFQKGDIAEGYSVSREKKESFPLTVTSAQKNPTAFYLCASSQALAGGRNEQFFGPGTRLTVL.